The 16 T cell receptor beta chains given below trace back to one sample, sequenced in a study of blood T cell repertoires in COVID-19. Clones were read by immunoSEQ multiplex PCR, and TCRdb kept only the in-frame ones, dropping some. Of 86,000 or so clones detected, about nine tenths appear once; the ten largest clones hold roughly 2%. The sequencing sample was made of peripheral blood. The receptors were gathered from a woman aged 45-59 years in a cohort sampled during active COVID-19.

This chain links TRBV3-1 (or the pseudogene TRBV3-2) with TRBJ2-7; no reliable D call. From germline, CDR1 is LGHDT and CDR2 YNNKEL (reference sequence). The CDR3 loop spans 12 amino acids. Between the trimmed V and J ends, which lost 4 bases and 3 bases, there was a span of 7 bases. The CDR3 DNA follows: TGTGCCAGCAGCCTCCACGGCTACGAGCAGTACTTC. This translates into CASSLHGYEQYF.

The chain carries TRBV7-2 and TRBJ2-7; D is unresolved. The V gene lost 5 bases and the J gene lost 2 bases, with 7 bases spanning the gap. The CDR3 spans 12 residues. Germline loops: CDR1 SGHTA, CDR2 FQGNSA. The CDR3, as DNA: TGTGCCAGCAGCCGTAGTACCTACGAGCAGTACTTC. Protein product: CASSRSTYEQYF.

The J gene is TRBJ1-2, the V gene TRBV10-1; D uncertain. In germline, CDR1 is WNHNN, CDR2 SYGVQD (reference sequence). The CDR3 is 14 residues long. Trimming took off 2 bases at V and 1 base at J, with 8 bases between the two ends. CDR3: CASSELGGNYGYTF. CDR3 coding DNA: TGCGCCAGCAGTGAGCTCGGAGGTAACTATGGCTACACCTTC.

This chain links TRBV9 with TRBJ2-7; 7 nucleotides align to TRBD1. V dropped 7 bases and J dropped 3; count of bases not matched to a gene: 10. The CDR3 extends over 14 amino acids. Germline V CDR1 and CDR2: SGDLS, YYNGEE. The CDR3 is CASAPGQQVYEQYF. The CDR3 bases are TGTGCCAGCGCCCCGGGACAGCAAGTCTACGAGCAGTACTTC.

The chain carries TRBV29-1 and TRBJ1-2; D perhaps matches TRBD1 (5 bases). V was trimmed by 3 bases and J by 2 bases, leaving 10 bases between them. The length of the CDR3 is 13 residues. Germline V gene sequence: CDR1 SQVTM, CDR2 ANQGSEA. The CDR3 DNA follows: TGCAGCGTTGAGACTGGGGCAAACTATGGCTACACCTTC. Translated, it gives CSVETGANYGYTF.

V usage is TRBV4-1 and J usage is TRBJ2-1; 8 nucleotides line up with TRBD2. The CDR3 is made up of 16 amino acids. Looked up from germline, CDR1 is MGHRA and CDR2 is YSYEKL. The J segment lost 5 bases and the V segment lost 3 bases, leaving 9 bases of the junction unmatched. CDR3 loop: CASSQTGTRANNEQFF. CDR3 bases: TGCGCCAGCAGCCAGACCGGGACTAGAGCAAACAATGAGCAGTTCTTC.

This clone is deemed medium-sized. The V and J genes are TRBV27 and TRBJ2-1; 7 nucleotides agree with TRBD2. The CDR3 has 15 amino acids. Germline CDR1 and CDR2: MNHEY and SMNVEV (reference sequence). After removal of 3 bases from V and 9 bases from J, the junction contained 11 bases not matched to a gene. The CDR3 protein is CASSFQGGQWGEQFF. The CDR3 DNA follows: TGTGCCAGCAGTTTTCAGGGAGGGCAGTGGGGTGAGCAGTTCTTC.

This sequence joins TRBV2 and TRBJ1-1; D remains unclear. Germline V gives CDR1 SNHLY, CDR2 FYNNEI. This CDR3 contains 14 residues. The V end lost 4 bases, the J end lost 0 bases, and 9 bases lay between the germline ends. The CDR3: CASSAQPMNTEAFF. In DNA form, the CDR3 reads TGTGCCAGCAGTGCACAGCCTATGAACACTGAAGCTTTCTTT.

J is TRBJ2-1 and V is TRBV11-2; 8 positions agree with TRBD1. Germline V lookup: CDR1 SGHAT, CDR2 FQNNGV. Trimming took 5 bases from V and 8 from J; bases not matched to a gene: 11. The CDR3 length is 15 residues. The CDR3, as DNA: TGTGCCAGCAGCCAACCCGGACAGGGTCTATATGAGCAGTTCTTC. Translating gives CASSQPGQGLYEQFF.

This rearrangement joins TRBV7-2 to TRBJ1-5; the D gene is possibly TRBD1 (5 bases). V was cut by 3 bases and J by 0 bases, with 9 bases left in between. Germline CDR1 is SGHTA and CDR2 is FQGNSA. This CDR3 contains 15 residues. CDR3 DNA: TGTGCCAGCAGCTTGGGGCGCAATAGCAATCAGCCCCAGCATTTT. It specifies CASSLGRNSNQPQHF.

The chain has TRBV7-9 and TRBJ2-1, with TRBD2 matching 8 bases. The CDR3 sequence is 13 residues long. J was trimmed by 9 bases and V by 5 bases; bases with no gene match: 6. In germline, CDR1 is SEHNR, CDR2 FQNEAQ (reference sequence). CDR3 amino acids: CASSRTSITEQFF. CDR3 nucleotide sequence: TGTGCCAGCAGCCGGACTAGCATCACTGAGCAGTTCTTC.

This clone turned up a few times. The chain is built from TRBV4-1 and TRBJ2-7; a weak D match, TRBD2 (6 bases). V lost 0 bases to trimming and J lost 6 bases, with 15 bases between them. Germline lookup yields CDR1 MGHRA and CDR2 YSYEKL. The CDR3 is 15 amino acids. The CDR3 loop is CASSQDRAGPFEQYF. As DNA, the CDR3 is TGCGCCAGCAGCCAAGATAGGGCGGGGCCCTTCGAGCAGTACTTC.

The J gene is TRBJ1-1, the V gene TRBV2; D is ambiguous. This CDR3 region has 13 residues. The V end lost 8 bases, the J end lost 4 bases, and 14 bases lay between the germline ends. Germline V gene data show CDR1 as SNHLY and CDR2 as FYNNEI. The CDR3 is CASPFRGPTEAFF. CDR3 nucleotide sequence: TGTGCCAGCCCCTTCAGAGGGCCCACTGAAGCTTTCTTT.

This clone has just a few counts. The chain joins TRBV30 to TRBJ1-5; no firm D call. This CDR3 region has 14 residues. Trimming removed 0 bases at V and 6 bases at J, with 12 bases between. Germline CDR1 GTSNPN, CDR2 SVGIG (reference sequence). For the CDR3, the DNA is TGTGCCTGGAGTGTGAAGACTGCTGTTCAGCCCCAGCATTTT. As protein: CAWSVKTAVQPQHF.

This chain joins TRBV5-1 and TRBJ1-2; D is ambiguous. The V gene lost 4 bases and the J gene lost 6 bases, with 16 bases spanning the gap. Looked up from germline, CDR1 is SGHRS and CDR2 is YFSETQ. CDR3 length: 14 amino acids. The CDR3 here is CASSTSGFLDGYTF. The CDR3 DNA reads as TGCGCCAGCAGCACCAGCGGGTTTCTGGATGGCTACACCTTC.

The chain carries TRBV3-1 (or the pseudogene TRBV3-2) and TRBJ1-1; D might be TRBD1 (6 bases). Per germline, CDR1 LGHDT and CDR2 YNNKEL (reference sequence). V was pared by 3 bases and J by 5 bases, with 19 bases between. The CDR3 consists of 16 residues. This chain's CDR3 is CASSQRGAKAGTEAFF. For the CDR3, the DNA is TGTGCCAGCAGCCAGAGGGGGGCCAAAGCGGGAACTGAAGCTTTCTTT.